The rows below give T cell receptor beta chains drawn from one sample of a study of cytotoxic CD8 clonotypes in ibrutinib-treated CLL. The data were produced by immunoSEQ multiplex PCR, yet TCRdb's version contains in-frame clones alone and is incomplete. The sample shows 200,000 to 250,000 clones, under 80% of them seen only once. The sample in question was PBMCs, obtained after 24 months of ibrutinib treatment. These receptors all stem from a human donor with chronic lymphocytic leukemia. Both conserved end residues are part of each CDR3. The D gene is left open where the match is weak. Rows may omit the clone size; those that give it use once, few, many or a size class.

D gene: .
J gene: TRBJ1-4
clone size: few
V gene: TRBV30
CDR3 length: 13
CDR3 DNA: TGTGCCTGGAGTGTAGCTCAGGGTGGAAAACTGTTTTTT
CDR3 protein: CAWSVAQGGKLFF

D gene: TRBD2
J gene: TRBJ2-1
clone size: .
V gene: TRBV5-1
CDR3 length: 15
CDR3 DNA: TGCGCCAGCAGCTCGATAGCGGGAGCCTACAATGAGCAGTTCTTC
CDR3 protein: CASSSIAGAYNEQFF

D gene: TRBD1
J gene: TRBJ1-5
clone size: .
V gene: TRBV5-6
CDR3 length: 15
CDR3 DNA: TGTGCCAGCAGCCCTCAGGGGGCTAGAAATCAGCCCCAGCATTTT
CDR3 protein: CASSPQGARNQPQHF

D gene: TRBD1
J gene: TRBJ2-7
clone size: .
V gene: TRBV6-5
CDR3 length: 13
CDR3 DNA: TGTGCCAGCAGTGACCGACAGGGCTACGAGCAGTACTTC
CDR3 protein: CASSDRQGYEQYF

D gene: .
J gene: TRBJ2-1
clone size: .
V gene: TRBV28
CDR3 length: 15
CDR3 DNA: TGTGCCAGCAGTTTACCGGGGGCGGAATACAATGAGCAGTTCTTC
CDR3 protein: CASSLPGAEYNEQFF

D gene: .
J gene: TRBJ2-2
clone size: .
V gene: TRBV6-6
CDR3 length: 14
CDR3 DNA: TGTGCCAGCAGCAATGGACTCCTGCCCGGGGAGCTGTTTTTT
CDR3 protein: CASSNGLLPGELFF

D gene: TRBD1
J gene: TRBJ1-5
clone size: .
V gene: TRBV5-6
CDR3 length: 16
CDR3 DNA: TGTGCCAGCAGCTTGGGGACAGGGACTAGCAATCAGCCCCAGCATTTT
CDR3 protein: CASSLGTGTSNQPQHF

D gene: .
J gene: TRBJ2-7
clone size: .
V gene: TRBV19
CDR3 length: 13
CDR3 DNA: TGTGCCAGTAGTACCCAGGTGAGGGACGAGCAGTACTTC
CDR3 protein: CASSTQVRDEQYF

D gene: .
J gene: TRBJ2-7
clone size: .
V gene: TRBV15
CDR3 length: 15
CDR3 DNA: TGTGCCACCAGCAGAGTTCCTCCATCGGGGGACGAGCAGTACTTC
CDR3 protein: CATSRVPPSGDEQYF

D gene: .
J gene: TRBJ2-7
clone size: .
V gene: TRBV27
CDR3 length: 15
CDR3 DNA: TGTGCCAGCAGTTTGGGGGAAACCCTAGTCTACGAGCAGTACTTC
CDR3 protein: CASSLGETLVYEQYF

D gene: TRBD1
J gene: TRBJ2-7
clone size: .
V gene: TRBV11-1
CDR3 length: 15
CDR3 DNA: TGTGCCAGCAGCACGCCGGGACAGTTGAACTACGAGCAGTACTTC
CDR3 protein: CASSTPGQLNYEQYF

D gene: .
J gene: TRBJ1-2
clone size: .
V gene: TRBV30
CDR3 length: 11
CDR3 DNA: TGTGCCGGGGAGACAGAAAGGGGCTACACCTTC
CDR3 protein: CAGETERGYTF

D gene: .
J gene: TRBJ2-1
clone size: .
V gene: TRBV21-1
CDR3 length: 12
CDR3 DNA: TGTGCCAGCAGCCTAGGTAACAATGAGCAGTTCTTC
CDR3 protein: CASSLGNNEQFF

D gene: TRBD1
J gene: TRBJ2-7
clone size: .
V gene: TRBV28
CDR3 length: 14
CDR3 DNA: TGTGCCAGCGGGCTGGACAGGGGATTAGGCGAGCAGTACTTC
CDR3 protein: CASGLDRGLGEQYF

D gene: TRBD1
J gene: TRBJ2-7
clone size: .
V gene: TRBV6-5
CDR3 length: 13
CDR3 DNA: TGTGCCAGCAGCAGGACAGGAACCTACGAGCAGTACTTC
CDR3 protein: CASSRTGTYEQYF

D gene: .
J gene: TRBJ2-5
clone size: .
V gene: TRBV6-5
CDR3 length: 15
CDR3 DNA: TGTGCCAGCAGTTACTCGACCCCCACCCGAGAGACCCAGTACTTC
CDR3 protein: CASSYSTPTRETQYF

D gene: .
J gene: TRBJ1-2
clone size: .
V gene: TRBV9
CDR3 length: 13
CDR3 DNA: TGTGCCAGCAGCGTAGAGGGGGTTTATGGCTACACCTTC
CDR3 protein: CASSVEGVYGYTF

D gene: TRBD2
J gene: TRBJ2-2
clone size: .
V gene: TRBV27
CDR3 length: 16
CDR3 DNA: TGTGCCAGCAGGCCGCGTGGGGGGGACCGCACCGGGGAGCTGTTTTTT
CDR3 protein: CASRPRGGDRTGELFF

D gene: TRBD1
J gene: TRBJ2-2
clone size: .
V gene: TRBV11-2
CDR3 length: 17
CDR3 DNA: TGTGCCAGCAGCTTAGACCGGGACAGGGGGAACACCGGGGAGCTGTTTTTT
CDR3 protein: CASSLDRDRGNTGELFF

D gene: TRBD1
J gene: TRBJ2-7
clone size: .
V gene: TRBV4-2
CDR3 length: 17
CDR3 DNA: TGTGCCAGCAGCCCGATAGGGGGACAGGGCTCTCTCTACGAGCAGTACTTC
CDR3 protein: CASSPIGGQGSLYEQYF

D gene: .
J gene: TRBJ2-3
clone size: .
V gene: TRBV18
CDR3 length: 16
CDR3 DNA: TGTGCCAGCTCACAGGGATCGGCGGGGTGGTCAGATACGCAGTATTTT
CDR3 protein: CASSQGSAGWSDTQYF

D gene: .
J gene: TRBJ1-1
clone size: .
V gene: TRBV18
CDR3 length: 12
CDR3 DNA: TGTGCCAGCTCACAACTTACTGGGAGAGCTTTCTTT
CDR3 protein: CASSQLTGRAFF

D gene: .
J gene: TRBJ2-7
clone size: .
V gene: TRBV11-3
CDR3 length: 16
CDR3 DNA: TGTGCCAGCAGCCACAAGGTCAGCGAGGGATTCTACGAGCAGTACTTC
CDR3 protein: CASSHKVSEGFYEQYF

D gene: .
J gene: TRBJ1-5
clone size: once
V gene: TRBV7-2
CDR3 length: 12
CDR3 DNA: TGTGCCAGCAGGACGTATGATCAGCCCCAGCATTTT
CDR3 protein: CASRTYDQPQHF

D gene: .
J gene: TRBJ1-2
clone size: once
V gene: TRBV28
CDR3 length: 14
CDR3 DNA: TGTGCCAGCAGTTTACAGGGGAGTTTCTATGGCTACACCTTC
CDR3 protein: CASSLQGSFYGYTF

D gene: .
J gene: TRBJ2-1
clone size: few
V gene: TRBV29-1
CDR3 length: 14
CDR3 DNA: TGCAGCGCCTTGCGGGGTACCTCCTACAATGAGCAGTTCTTC
CDR3 protein: CSALRGTSYNEQFF

D gene: .
J gene: TRBJ2-1
clone size: .
V gene: TRBV7-2
CDR3 length: 16
CDR3 DNA: TGTGCCAGCAGCTTACAGGCGTCGACCGTTAGGGATGAGCAGTTCTTC
CDR3 protein: CASSLQASTVRDEQFF

D gene: .
J gene: TRBJ2-5
clone size: .
V gene: TRBV18
CDR3 length: 15
CDR3 DNA: TGTGCCAGCTCACCATGGACCCCTCAGGGGGAGACCCAGTACTTC
CDR3 protein: CASSPWTPQGETQYF

D gene: .
J gene: TRBJ1-4
clone size: .
V gene: TRBV5-1
CDR3 length: 15
CDR3 DNA: TGCGCCAGCAGCTTAGGGACTAGGACTAATGAAAAACTGTTTTTT
CDR3 protein: CASSLGTRTNEKLFF

D gene: .
J gene: TRBJ2-4
clone size: .
V gene: TRBV28
CDR3 length: 14
CDR3 DNA: TGTGCCAGCAGTTCGTTGGCAGTGTTAAACATTCAGTACTTC
CDR3 protein: CASSSLAVLNIQYF

D gene: .
J gene: TRBJ2-2
clone size: .
V gene: TRBV30
CDR3 length: 14
CDR3 DNA: TGTGCCTGGAGCTGGCAGGGAGGCACCGGGGAGCTGTTTTTT
CDR3 protein: CAWSWQGGTGELFF

D gene: .
J gene: TRBJ2-7
clone size: .
V gene: TRBV18
CDR3 length: 15
CDR3 DNA: TGTGCCAGCTCACCGGGGGTAGCTGAGTCCTACGAGCAGTACTTC
CDR3 protein: CASSPGVAESYEQYF

D gene: TRBD1
J gene: TRBJ2-7
clone size: .
V gene: TRBV30
CDR3 length: 14
CDR3 DNA: TGTGCCTGGTATACCGGGACAGGGTCGGGGGAGCAGTACTTC
CDR3 protein: CAWYTGTGSGEQYF

D gene: TRBD1
J gene: TRBJ2-7
clone size: .
V gene: TRBV19
CDR3 length: 15
CDR3 DNA: TGTGCCAGTAGTACGCAGGGACAGGGTGGACACGAGCAGTACTTC
CDR3 protein: CASSTQGQGGHEQYF

D gene: .
J gene: TRBJ1-4
clone size: .
V gene: TRBV7-3
CDR3 length: 14
CDR3 DNA: TGTGCCAGCAGCCGGGCCCCGGGGGGAGAAAAACTGTTTTTT
CDR3 protein: CASSRAPGGEKLFF

D gene: TRBD1
J gene: TRBJ2-7
clone size: .
V gene: TRBV6-1
CDR3 length: 15
CDR3 DNA: TGTGCCAGCAGCCTCGGACAGGGGGTGGCCTACGAGCAGTACTTC
CDR3 protein: CASSLGQGVAYEQYF

D gene: .
J gene: TRBJ2-3
clone size: .
V gene: TRBV14
CDR3 length: 14
CDR3 DNA: TGTGCCAGCAGCCTTTCAGGGGTAACAGATACGCAGTATTTT
CDR3 protein: CASSLSGVTDTQYF

D gene: TRBD1
J gene: TRBJ1-3
clone size: .
V gene: TRBV10-3
CDR3 length: 16
CDR3 DNA: TGTGCCATCAGTGTTGGGACAGGGGTCTCTGGAAACACCATATATTTT
CDR3 protein: CAISVGTGVSGNTIYF

D gene: .
J gene: TRBJ2-5
clone size: few
V gene: TRBV28
CDR3 length: 15
CDR3 DNA: TGTGCCAGCAGTTTTCGATCGGCGGACAAAGAGACCCAGTACTTC
CDR3 protein: CASSFRSADKETQYF

D gene: TRBD1
J gene: TRBJ1-2
clone size: .
V gene: TRBV29-1
CDR3 length: 12
CDR3 DNA: TGCAGCGTTGGGGTCACCTCAACAGGGGACACCTTC
CDR3 protein: CSVGVTSTGDTF

D gene: .
J gene: TRBJ2-5
clone size: .
V gene: TRBV7-2
CDR3 length: 17
CDR3 DNA: TGTGCCAGCAGCTTAGTTTCTACCCGAGCGAGCCAAGAGACCCAGTACTTC
CDR3 protein: CASSLVSTRASQETQYF

D gene: .
J gene: TRBJ2-6
clone size: .
V gene: TRBV6-1
CDR3 length: 14
CDR3 DNA: TGTGCCAGCAGTGAAACCGGGTCCCTTAACGTCCTGACTTTC
CDR3 protein: CASSETGSLNVLTF

D gene: .
J gene: TRBJ1-2
clone size: .
V gene: TRBV27
CDR3 length: 15
CDR3 DNA: TGTGCCAGCAGCCTCTGGGGAGGGGCAATCCATGGCTACACCTTC
CDR3 protein: CASSLWGGAIHGYTF

D gene: .
J gene: TRBJ2-5
clone size: few
V gene: TRBV2
CDR3 length: 13
CDR3 DNA: TGTGCCAGCAGTGTTGGGTTACGTGAGACCCAGTACTTC
CDR3 protein: CASSVGLRETQYF